A selection of T cell receptor beta chains follows, all from one sample in a study of CD8 T cells in ankylosing spondylitis. TCRdb fed the 5' RACE reads into MiXCR, producing one record per CDR3 protein. The repertoire has about 330,000 distinct CDR3 sequences, 8% of them found once; the top ten carry approximately 15%. The specimen was blood, either unsorted or a sorted T cell fraction (not recorded which). These receptors all come from a male donor with ankylosing spondylitis. Both conserved end residues are part of each CDR3. The order of the fields is clone size, D gene, J gene, V gene, CDR3 protein, CDR3 DNA. A D gene is named only where the DNA matches it firmly. For some rows the clone size is stated as once, few or many, or as a class when expanded; others skip it.

>many|-|TRBJ2-7|TRBV12-3/TRBV12-4
CASSPTGASYEQYF
TGTGCCAGCAGCCCCACCGGGGCGTCCTACGAGCAGTACTTC
>many|-|TRBJ2-5|TRBV29-1
CSVDQGQETQYF
TGCAGCGTTGATCAGGGGCAAGAGACCCAGTACTTC
>-|-|TRBJ2-1|TRBV6-1
CASCGNSYNEQFF
TGTGCCTCGTGCGGGAACTCCTACAATGAGCAGTTCTTC
>-|TRBD1|TRBJ1-5|TRBV20-1
CSAFLGTGGGLGNQPQHF
TGCAGTGCTTTCCTAGGGACAGGGGGCGGGTTGGGCAATCAGCCCCAGCATTTT
>-|TRBD2|TRBJ2-7|TRBV20-1
CSATLAGDNYEQYF
TGCAGTGCCACCCTGGCGGGAGACAACTACGAGCAGTACTTC
>many|TRBD1|TRBJ2-5|TRBV29-1
CSVLGQQETQYF
TGCAGCGTCCTGGGACAGCAAGAGACCCAGTACTTC
>-|-|TRBJ1-3|TRBV29-1
CSVEDGNTIYF
TGCAGCGTTGAAGATGGAAACACCATATATTTT
>once|TRBD1|TRBJ2-5|TRBV7-8
CASSLRVTTGDRETQYF
TGTGCCAGCAGCTTACGGGTAACCACAGGGGACCGGGAGACCCAGTACTTC
>-|TRBD2|TRBJ2-1|TRBV4-1
CASSQDLMTSGPYNEQFF
TGCGCCAGCAGCCAAGATCTTATGACTAGCGGGCCTTACAATGAGCAGTTCTTC
>few|-|TRBJ2-1|TRBV7-2
CASSLKRPGGVEQFF
TGTGCCAGCAGCCTCAAACGGCCCGGGGGCGTTGAGCAGTTCTTC
>many|-|TRBJ2-7|TRBV18
CASSPAYEQYF
TGTGCCAGCAGCCCAGCCTACGAGCAGTACTTC
>few|TRBD1|TRBJ2-7|TRBV7-9
CASSTGTALVPYEQYF
TGTGCCAGCAGCACCGGGACAGCTCTTGTCCCTTACGAGCAGTACTTC
>-|-|TRBJ1-2|TRBV2
CASSANTDHF
TGTGCCAGCAGCGCCAACACCGATCACTTC
>few|-|TRBJ2-1|TRBV28
CASSFRRDEQFF
TGTGCCAGCAGTTTTCGCCGTGATGAGCAGTTCTTC
>few|TRBD1|TRBJ1-2|TRBV15
CATSIWGQGRYTF
TGTGCCACCAGCATATGGGGACAGGGTCGCTACACCTTC
>-|TRBD1|TRBJ1-4|TRBV7-9
CASSLSPRGANEKLFF
TGTGCCAGCAGCCTAAGCCCCAGGGGGGCTAATGAAAAACTGTTTTTT
>few|TRBD1|TRBJ1-1|TRBV5-4
CASSPQTGVGTEAFF
TGTGCCAGCAGCCCCCAGACAGGGGTGGGCACTGAAGCTTTCTTT
>-|-|TRBJ2-7|TRBV10-3
CAISMDLARSEQYF
TGTGCCATCAGCATGGACTTAGCAAGGTCGGAGCAGTACTTC
>few|-|TRBJ1-4|TRBV7-9
CASSLGHGEKLFF
TGTGCCAGCAGCTTGGGACATGGGGAAAAACTGTTTTTT
>many|-|TRBJ2-7|TRBV29-1
CSVSLDSYYEQYF
TGCAGCGTGAGCCTGGACAGTTACTACGAGCAGTACTTC
>many|-|TRBJ2-2|TRBV10-2
CASSQNAGELFF
TGCGCCAGCAGTCAAAATGCAGGGGAGCTGTTTTTT
>-|-|TRBJ2-1|TRBV2
CASSPGGENEQFF
TGTGCCAGCAGCCCCGGGGGAGAAAATGAGCAGTTCTTC
>few|-|TRBJ2-5|TRBV9
CASSVVGHPWETQYF
TGTGCCAGCAGCGTAGTTGGACACCCATGGGAGACCCAGTACTTC
>-|TRBD2|TRBJ2-2|TRBV28
CASSSTSGRIPPGELFF
TGTGCCAGCAGCAGTACTAGCGGGAGGATTCCTCCCGGGGAGCTGTTTTTT
>-|-|TRBJ2-3|TRBV20-1
CSATWDSDGSDTQYF
TGCAGTGCGACCTGGGACTCAGACGGGTCAGATACGCAGTATTTT